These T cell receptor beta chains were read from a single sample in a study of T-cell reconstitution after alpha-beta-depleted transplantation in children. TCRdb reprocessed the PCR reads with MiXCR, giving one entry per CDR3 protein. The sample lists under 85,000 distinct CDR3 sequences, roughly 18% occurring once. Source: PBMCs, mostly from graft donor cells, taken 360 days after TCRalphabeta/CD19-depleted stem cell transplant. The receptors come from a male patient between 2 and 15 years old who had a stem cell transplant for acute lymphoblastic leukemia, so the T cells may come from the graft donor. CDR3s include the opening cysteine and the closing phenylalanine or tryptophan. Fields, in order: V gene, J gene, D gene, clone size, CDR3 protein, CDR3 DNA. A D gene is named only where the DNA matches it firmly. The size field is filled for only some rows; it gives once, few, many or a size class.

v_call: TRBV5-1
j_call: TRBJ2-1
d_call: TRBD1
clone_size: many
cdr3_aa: CASSFAGTGYVYNEQFF
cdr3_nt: TGCGCCAGCAGCTTTGCCGGGACAGGGTATGTCTACAATGAGCAGTTCTTC

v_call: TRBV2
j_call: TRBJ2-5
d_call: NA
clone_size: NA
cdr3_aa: CASRVERVRQETQYF
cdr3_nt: TGTGCCAGCAGGGTCGAGAGGGTACGCCAAGAGACCCAGTACTTC

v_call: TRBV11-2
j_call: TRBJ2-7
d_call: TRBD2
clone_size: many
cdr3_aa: CASSLGSGRAREQYF
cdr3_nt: TGTGCCAGCAGCTTAGGTAGCGGGAGGGCCCGCGAGCAGTACTTC

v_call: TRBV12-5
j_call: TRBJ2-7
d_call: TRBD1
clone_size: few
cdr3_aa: CASAYDRGLYEQYF
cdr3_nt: TGTGCTAGTGCCTACGACAGGGGGCTCTACGAGCAGTACTTC

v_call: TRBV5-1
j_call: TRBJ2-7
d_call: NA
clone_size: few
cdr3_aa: CASSLVGITYEQYF
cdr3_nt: TGCGCCAGCAGCTTGGTAGGGATCACCTACGAGCAGTACTTC

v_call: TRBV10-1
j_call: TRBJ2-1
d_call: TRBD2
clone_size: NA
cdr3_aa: CASSQAGSSYNEQFF
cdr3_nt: TGCGCCAGCAGTCAAGCGGGAAGCTCCTACAATGAGCAGTTCTTC

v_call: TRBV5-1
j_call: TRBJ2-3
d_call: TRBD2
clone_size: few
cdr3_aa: CASSLHGTSGTDTQYF
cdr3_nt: TGCGCCAGCAGCTTGCACGGGACTAGCGGCACAGATACGCAGTATTTT

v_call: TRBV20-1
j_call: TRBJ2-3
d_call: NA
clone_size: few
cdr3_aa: CSAGIRRATDTQYF
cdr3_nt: TGCAGTGCCGGAATTCGAAGGGCCACAGATACGCAGTATTTT

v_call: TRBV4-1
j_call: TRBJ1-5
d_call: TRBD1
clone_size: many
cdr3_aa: CASSQGDRERGNQPQHF
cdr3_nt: TGCGCCAGCAGCCAAGGGGACAGGGAGCGTGGAAATCAGCCCCAGCATTTT

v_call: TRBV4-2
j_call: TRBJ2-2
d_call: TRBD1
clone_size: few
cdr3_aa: CASSPRRDRRNTGELFF
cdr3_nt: TGTGCCAGCAGCCCCCGCCGGGACAGGCGGAACACCGGGGAGCTGTTTTTT

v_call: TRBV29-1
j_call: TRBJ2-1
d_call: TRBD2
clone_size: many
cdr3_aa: CSVDSVLARDLYNEQFF
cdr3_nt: TGCAGCGTTGATTCCGTACTAGCGAGAGACCTTTACAATGAGCAGTTCTTC

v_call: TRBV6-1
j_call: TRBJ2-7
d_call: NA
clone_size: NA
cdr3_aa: CASSEYRVQGEQYF
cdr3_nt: TGTGCCAGCAGTGAATACCGGGTCCAAGGTGAGCAGTACTTC

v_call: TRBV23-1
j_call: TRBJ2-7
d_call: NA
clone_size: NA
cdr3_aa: CASSQSKDGKVPSYEQYF
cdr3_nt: TGCGCCAGCAGTCAATCGAAGGATGGGAAGGTCCCTTCCTACGAGCAGTACTTC

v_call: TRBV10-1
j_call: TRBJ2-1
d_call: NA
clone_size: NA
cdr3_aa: CASSALGPNYNEQFF
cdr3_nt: TGCGCCAGCAGTGCGCTAGGGCCTAACTACAATGAGCAGTTCTTC

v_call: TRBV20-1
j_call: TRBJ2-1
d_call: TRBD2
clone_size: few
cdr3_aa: CSASRLAGDYNEQFF
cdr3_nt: TGCAGTGCTAGCCGACTAGCGGGAGACTACAATGAGCAGTTCTTC

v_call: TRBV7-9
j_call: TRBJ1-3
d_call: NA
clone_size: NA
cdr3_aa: CAISPRVRGTIYF
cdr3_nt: TGTGCCATCAGCCCCCGGGTGCGCGGAACCATATATTTT

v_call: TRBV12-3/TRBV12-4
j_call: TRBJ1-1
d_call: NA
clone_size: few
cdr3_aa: CASRKQGRTEAFF
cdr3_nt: TGTGCCAGCAGGAAACAGGGTCGGACTGAAGCTTTCTTT

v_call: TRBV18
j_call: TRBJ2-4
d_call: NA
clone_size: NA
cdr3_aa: CASSPQTGRQNIQYF
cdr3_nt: TGTGCCAGCTCACCTCAAACAGGACGACAAAACATTCAGTACTTC

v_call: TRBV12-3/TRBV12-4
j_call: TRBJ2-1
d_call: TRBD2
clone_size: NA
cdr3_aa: CASSFAGTSLVNEQFF
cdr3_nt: TGTGCCAGCAGTTTTGCCGGGACTAGTCTAGTCAATGAGCAGTTCTTC

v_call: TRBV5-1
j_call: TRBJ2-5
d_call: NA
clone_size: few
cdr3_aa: CASSLGGMETQYF
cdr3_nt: TGCGCCAGCAGCTTAGGGGGTATGGAGACCCAGTACTTC

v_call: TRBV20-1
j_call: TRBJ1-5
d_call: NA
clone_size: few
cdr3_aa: CSAKSGLNQPQHF
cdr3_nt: TGCAGTGCTAAGTCGGGCCTCAATCAGCCCCAGCATTTT

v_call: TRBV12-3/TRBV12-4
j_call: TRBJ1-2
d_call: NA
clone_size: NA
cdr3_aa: CASSLSLNYGYTF
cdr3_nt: TGTGCCAGCAGTTTAAGTCTAAACTATGGCTACACCTTC

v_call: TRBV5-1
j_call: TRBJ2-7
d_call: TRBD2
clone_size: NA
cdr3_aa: CASRELAGGYEQYF
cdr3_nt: TGCGCCAGCAGGGAACTAGCGGGAGGCTACGAGCAGTACTTC

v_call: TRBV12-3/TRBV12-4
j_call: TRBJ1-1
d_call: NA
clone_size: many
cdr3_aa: CASSFWTENTEAFF
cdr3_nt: TGTGCCAGCAGTTTCTGGACGGAGAACACTGAAGCTTTCTTT

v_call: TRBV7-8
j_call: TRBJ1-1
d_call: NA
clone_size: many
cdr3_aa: CASSLDRAMNTEAFF
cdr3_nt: TGTGCCAGCAGCTTAGACAGGGCCATGAACACTGAAGCTTTCTTT

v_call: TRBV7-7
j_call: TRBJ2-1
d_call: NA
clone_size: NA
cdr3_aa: CASSPSGRPVNEQFF
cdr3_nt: TGTGCTAGCAGCCCATCAGGACGGCCAGTCAATGAGCAGTTCTTC

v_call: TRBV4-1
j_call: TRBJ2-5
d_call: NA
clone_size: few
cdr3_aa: CASSQDHRGGQETQYF
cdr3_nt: TGCGCCAGCAGCCAAGATCACAGGGGGGGCCAAGAGACCCAGTACTTC